This is a list of T cell receptor beta chains from one sample in a study of shared clonotypes between healthy human individuals. Assay: immunoSEQ multiplex PCR; the TCRdb copy retains only in-frame clones and omits some. Of hundreds of thousands of clones listed, roughly four fifths are singletons. The sample was PBMCs. These receptors were taken from a woman aged 40 to 49 in good health. Some clones in this sample may be carry-over from other donors' samples. Each CDR3 is given without its conserved first and last residue. The order of the fields is V gene, CDR3 protein.

TRBV29-1,SANLMGNTEAF
TRBV6-6,ASRKQGTEAF
TRBV27,ASSLTRGRRGRLNEQY
TRBV6-5,ASSYLDRRETQY
TRBV27,ATAPRRTSYEQY
TRBV28,ASSFLGQDNQPQH
TRBV28,ASSSLEGTEAF
TRBV10-3,AIRRRNEQF
TRBV2,ASHLVGQGDNEQF
TRBV5-6,ASSRRTGSGNQPQH
TRBV5-6,ASSLGGRGYGYT
TRBV7-3,ASSSGQGRNTEAF
TRBV19,ASSITGLNTEAF
TRBV6-5,ASSYDSNQPQH
TRBV29-1,SVVARGTYGYT
TRBV28,ATGTSGRLGWSPDTQY